These 5 T cell receptor beta chains originate from one sample sequenced in a study of cytomegalovirus exposure and HLA in healthy donors. Here immunoSEQ multiplex PCR was the method, and the copy in TCRdb shows in-frame clones only, minus some. The sample shows about 220,000 clones, roughly 89% of them seen only once. Sequencing input: PBMCs. Receptors were obtained from a man aged 18 to 29 in good health and CMV-seronegative.

V gene TRBV14 combines with J gene TRBJ1-6; 7 positions agree with TRBD1. Germline loops: CDR1 SGHDN, CDR2 FVKESK. Germline trimming cut 4 bases from V and 3 bases from J; bases unmatched to any gene: 6. The CDR3 runs 16 residues. CDR3 sequence reads: CASSLDRAGYNSPLHF. The DNA of the CDR3 is TGTGCCAGCAGCCTCGACAGGGCCGGCTATAATTCACCCCTCCACTTT. Supplemented by reference TRBV14 and TRBJ1-6, the full variable domain reads EAGVTQFPSHSVIEKGQTVTLRCDPISGHDNLYWYRRVMGKEIKFLLHFVKESKQDESGMPNNRFLAERTGGTYSTLKVQPAELEDSGVYFCASSLDRAGYNSPLHFGNGTRLTVT.

The V gene is TRBV15, the J gene TRBJ1-1; 7 bases are shared with TRBD1. CDR1 is LNHNV, CDR2 YYDKDF, per germline (reference sequence). J gave up 4 bases and V 2 bases, and 7 bases lay outside the gene matches. The CDR3 extends over 15 amino acids. The CDR3 bases are TGTGCCACCAGCAGAATACAGGGGAGGAGCACTGAAGCTTTCTTT. Protein product: CATSRIQGRSTEAFF.

This clone has more than one count but fewer than ten. The CDR3 coding sequence is TGTGCCAGCAGCGTAGGGTCAGAGGTTCCTGAGCAGTTCTTC. It specifies CASSVGSEVPEQFF. V usage is TRBV9 and J usage is TRBJ2-1; D gene ambiguous. V shed 0 bases and J shed 9 bases, with 13 bases lying between them. In germline, CDR1 is SGDLS, CDR2 YYNGEE. The CDR3 has 14 residues.

V is TRBV9 and J is TRBJ2-3; weak D call: TRBD2 (6 bases). Germline V gene data show CDR1 as SGDLS and CDR2 as YYNGEE. This CDR3 has 13 residues. V lost 4 bases and J lost 6, with 12 bases in between. The CDR3 spells CASSPGTSDTQYF. In DNA, the CDR3 is TGTGCCAGCAGCCCCGGGACTTCCGATACGCAGTATTTT.

The V and J genes are TRBV27 and TRBJ1-1; unclear D gene. Trimming took 7 bases from V and 4 from J, leaving 13 bases between them. The germline gives CDR1 MNHEY, CDR2 SMNVEV (reference sequence). This CDR3 region has 13 residues. The CDR3 loop is CASTRVRGTEAFF. The CDR3 DNA is TGTGCCAGCACCCGGGTTCGGGGCACTGAAGCTTTCTTT.